This T cell receptor (beta chain) was identified in a study of T-cell reconstitution after alpha-beta-depleted transplantation in children. TCRbeta library construction was performed incorporating unique molecular identifiers. In TCRdb, the PCR reads were re-called with MiXCR into one record per CDR3 protein. The data contain a few hundred thousand distinct CDR3 sequences, about a quarter of them singletons. Overall study results and limits: Surviving recipient T cells and thymic progenitors produced the high day-60 TCRbeta diversity seen in some patients.

The V segment lost 5 bases and the J segment 4 bases; nucleotides outside the gene matches: 9. The CDR3 is made up of 16 amino acids. Germline-derived CDR1 and CDR2 are MNHEY and SMNVEV (reference sequence). This clonotype was counted only a few times. Its antigen remains unknown. The TCR comes from a boy under three years old with Wiskott-Aldrich syndrome, due to receive a stem cell transplant. The material sequenced was PBMCs, taken before TCRalphabeta/CD19-depleted stem cell transplant. The chain uses TRBV27 and TRBJ2-1; 9 bases agree with TRBD1. The CDR3 nucleotides are TGTGCCAGCAGTCGACAGCGACAGGGGGGGTACAATGAGCAGTTCTTC. Amino acid sequence: CASSRQRQGGYNEQFF.